The clone carrying this T cell receptor beta chain was counted only a few times. This sample was included in a study of blood T cell repertoires in COVID-19. The CDR3 covers 15 residues. The V gene end was trimmed by 6 bases and the J gene end by 6 bases; junction bases not matched to a gene: 10. Germline assignment: CDR1 MNHEY and CDR2 SVGAGI. TCRdb's copy holds only in-frame clones and misses some; the assay was immunoSEQ multiplex PCR. In the table there are almost 400,000 clones, more than 70% of which are singletons. The receptor comes from a woman aged 60-70 years with COVID-19, enrolled during active disease. The chain joins TRBV6-5 to TRBJ1-5; TRBD1 matches 8 bases. Specimen: peripheral blood. This CDR3 is CASRRQGIGAQPQHF. CDR3 sequence (DNA): TGTGCCAGCAGGCGACAGGGGATTGGGGCTCAGCCCCAGCATTTT.